These T cell receptor beta chains were read from a single sample in a study of T-cell memory formation after mild COVID-19. MiXCR, applied by TCRdb to the 5' RACE reads, yields one record per CDR3 protein. Here the sample spans approximately 98,000 distinct CDR3 sequences, roughly a sixth being singletons. The material sequenced was PBMCs or a T cell subset sorted from them (not recorded which). The receptors derive from a young man who had mild COVID-19 (a few samples of this study predate the infection). Cell type and time point are not known. Each CDR3 is given with its conserved first and last residue.

CDR3 protein	V gene
CASSLAYSQLETQYF	TRBV5-1
CASSVDRGETQYF	TRBV6-2/TRBV6-3
CASRGPGSYEQYF	TRBV25-1
CSASGVWAGELFF	TRBV20-1
CASSRDPRGEQYF	TRBV12-3/TRBV12-4
CASSQDRQLYNEQFF	TRBV4-1
CASSGGQENQPQHF	TRBV12-3/TRBV12-4
CASGKGFEAFF	TRBV7-9
CASSFGSNQPQHF	TRBV5-1
CASSATGSRGYTF	TRBV10-1
CASSRLAGGVSDTQYF	TRBV27
CSASSRLKSTYNEQFF	TRBV20-1
CASSDLGLAGGPTGELFF	TRBV2
CASSRGPAYEQYF	TRBV13
CAILTRDRGADTQYF	TRBV11-2